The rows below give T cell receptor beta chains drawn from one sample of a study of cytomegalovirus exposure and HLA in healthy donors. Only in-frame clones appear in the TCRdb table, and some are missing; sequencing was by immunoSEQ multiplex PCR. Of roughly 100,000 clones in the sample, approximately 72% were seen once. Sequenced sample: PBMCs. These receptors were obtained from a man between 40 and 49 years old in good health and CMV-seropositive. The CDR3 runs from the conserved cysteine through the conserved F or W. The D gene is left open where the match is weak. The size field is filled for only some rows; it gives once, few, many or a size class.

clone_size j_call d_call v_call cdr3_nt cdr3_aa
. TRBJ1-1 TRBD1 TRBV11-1 TGTGCCAGCAGCGCGGACAGGGACCCTGAAGCTTTCTTT CASSADRDPEAFF
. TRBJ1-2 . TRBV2 TGTGCCAGCAGTGAAGGGACAGTCAACTATGGCTACACCTTC CASSEGTVNYGYTF
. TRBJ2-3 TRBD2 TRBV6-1 TGTGCCAGCAGTGGGACTAGCGGGACTAGCACAGATACGCAGTATTTT CASSGTSGTSTDTQYF
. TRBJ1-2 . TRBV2 TGTGCCAGCAGTGTTGCAGGGGAGGGCTATGGCTACACCTTC CASSVAGEGYGYTF
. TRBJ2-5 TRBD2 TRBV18 TGTGCCAGCTCACCGTCTAGCGGGAGTTCAGGAGAGCAGTACTTC CASSPSSGSSGEQYF
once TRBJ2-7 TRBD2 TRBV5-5 TGTGCCAGCAGCTTGCGACTAGCGGTGACCTACGAGCAGTACTTC CASSLRLAVTYEQYF
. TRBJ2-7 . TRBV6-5 TGTGCCCTTATAGCGGCCTACGAGCAGTACTTC CALIAAYEQYF
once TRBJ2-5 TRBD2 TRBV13 TGTGCCAGCAGCCCACTGGGTGATAGCGGGGGTATAGAGACCCAGTACTTC CASSPLGDSGGIETQYF
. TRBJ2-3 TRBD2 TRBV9 TGTGCCAGCAGCGGGGGACTAGCGGGAGGAGTAGATACGCAGTATTTT CASSGGLAGGVDTQYF
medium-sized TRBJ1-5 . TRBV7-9 TGTGCCAGCAGCTTAGCGGATGGGCGGCCCCAGCATTTT CASSLADGRPQHF
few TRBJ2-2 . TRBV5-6 TGTGCCAGCAGCTTGAGGGGGGGCGTCAGGTCCGGGGAGCTGTTTTTT CASSLRGGVRSGELFF
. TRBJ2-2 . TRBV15 TGTGCCACCAGCAGAGCGGTCCAGGTTAGCACCGGGGAGCTGTTTTTT CATSRAVQVSTGELFF
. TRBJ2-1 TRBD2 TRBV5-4 TGTGCCAGCAGCACAGCGGGAGGGTCCCTGGATGAGCAGTTCTTC CASSTAGGSLDEQFF
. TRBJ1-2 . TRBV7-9 TGTGCCAGCAGCAGTATACAGGGCCGAAACTATGGCTACACCTTC CASSSIQGRNYGYTF
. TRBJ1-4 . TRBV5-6 TGTGCCAGCAGCCTGGGACGGGTTAATGAAAAACTGTTTTTT CASSLGRVNEKLFF
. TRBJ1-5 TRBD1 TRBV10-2 TGCGCCAGCAGTTGGACAGGGGAGGATCAGCCCCAGCATTTT CASSWTGEDQPQHF
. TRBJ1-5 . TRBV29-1 TGCAGCGTTGGAGTTCACAATCAGCCCCAGCATTTT CSVGVHNQPQHF
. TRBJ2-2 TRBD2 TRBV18 TGTGCCAGCTCACGGGACTACGACACCGGGGAGCTGTTTTTT CASSRDYDTGELFF
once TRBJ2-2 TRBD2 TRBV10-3 TGTGCCATCAGTGAGTCGACTAGCGGGGGGGCGAACACCGGGGAGCTGTTTTTT CAISESTSGGANTGELFF
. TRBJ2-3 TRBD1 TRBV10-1 TGCGCCAGCAGCACCGGGACAGGGAGGGCAGATACGCAGTATTTT CASSTGTGRADTQYF
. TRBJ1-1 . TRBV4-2 TGTGCCAGCAGCCAAATGGGGGGGGACACTGAAGCTTTCTTT CASSQMGGDTEAFF
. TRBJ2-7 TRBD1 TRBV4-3 TGCGCCAGCAGCCAGGTACTACAGGGGGACGAGCAGTACTTC CASSQVLQGDEQYF
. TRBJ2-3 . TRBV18 TGTGCCAGCTCTCCTGAAACAGGAGATACGCAGTATTTT CASSPETGDTQYF
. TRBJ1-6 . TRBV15 TGTGCCACCAGCAGTGAAGCAGGGGTAGGGTCACCCCTCCACTTT CATSSEAGVGSPLHF
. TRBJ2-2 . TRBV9 TGTGCCAGCAGTAGCCCCCATGGAGGCCACGGGGAGCTGTTTTTT CASSSPHGGHGELFF
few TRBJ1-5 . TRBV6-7 TGTGCCAGCAGTGGGCAGGGCGACAATCAGCCCCAGCATTTT CASSGQGDNQPQHF
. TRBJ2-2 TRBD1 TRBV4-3 TGCGCCAGCAGCCCAGGGACAGGTGTGGCGGGGGAGCTGTTTTTT CASSPGTGVAGELFF
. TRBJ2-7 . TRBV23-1 TGCGCCAGCAACCGGGACACCCCCTACGAGCAGTACTTC CASNRDTPYEQYF
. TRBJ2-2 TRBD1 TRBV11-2 TGTGCCAGCAGCTCCGGGACAGGGGACACCGGGGAGCTGTTTTTT CASSSGTGDTGELFF
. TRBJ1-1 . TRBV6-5 TGTGCCAGCAGTCCCAGGCTCCGGGGGACTGAAGCTTTCTTT CASSPRLRGTEAFF
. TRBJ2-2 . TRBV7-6 TGTGCCAGCAGCTTAGTGGCAGGGGACGACACCGGGGAGCTGTTTTTT CASSLVAGDDTGELFF
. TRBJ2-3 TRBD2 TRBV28 TGTGCCAGCACCCCTGGCCTGGGTCCTAGCGGGGTCACAGATACGCAGTATTTT CASTPGLGPSGVTDTQYF
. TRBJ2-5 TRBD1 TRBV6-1 TGTGCCAGCAGCCTCGGACAGGGCGGAGAGACCCAGTACTTC CASSLGQGGETQYF
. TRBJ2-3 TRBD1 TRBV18 TGTGCCAGCTCCCTACAGGGGGCAGATACGCAGTATTTT CASSLQGADTQYF
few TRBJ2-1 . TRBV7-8 TGTGCCAGCAGCCGAAGTTCGGGGACCTACAATGAGCAGTTCTTC CASSRSSGTYNEQFF
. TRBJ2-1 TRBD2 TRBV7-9 TGTGCCAGCATCCCTAGCGGGGGAGTTCGCAATGAGCAGTTCTTC CASIPSGGVRNEQFF
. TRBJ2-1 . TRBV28 TGTGCCAGCAGGGAGCGGATAAATGAGCAGTTCTTC CASRERINEQFF
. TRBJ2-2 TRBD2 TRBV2 TGTGCCAGCAGAGTAGCGGGGGGCCCCACCGGGGAGCTGTTTTTT CASRVAGGPTGELFF
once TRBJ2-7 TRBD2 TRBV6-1 TGTGCCAGCAGTGAGGCCGGGACTAGCGGGAGGGGAACCTACGAGCAGTACTTC CASSEAGTSGRGTYEQYF
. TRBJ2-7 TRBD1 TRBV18 TGTGCCAGCTCATCGCCGGGACAGGGGGCCTACGAGCAGTACTTC CASSSPGQGAYEQYF
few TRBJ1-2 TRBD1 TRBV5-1 TGCGCCAGCAGCTTTTCACCGGGACAGGGTGCCTGTGGCTACACCTTC CASSFSPGQGACGYTF
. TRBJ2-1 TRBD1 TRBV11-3 TGTGCCAGCAGCTCGCCGGGACAGGGGATCAACAATGAGCAGTTCTTC CASSSPGQGINNEQFF
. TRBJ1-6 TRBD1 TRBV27 TGTGCCAGCAGTTTATCGAACAGGGGGTTTGGTAATTCACCCCTCCACTTT CASSLSNRGFGNSPLHF
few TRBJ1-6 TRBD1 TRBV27 TGTGCCAGCAGCGAGTGGGGGGGCAGGGGGCGAATTAGGTTCCACTTT CASSEWGGRGRIRFHF
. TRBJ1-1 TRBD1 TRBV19 TGTGCCCGTAGTATAGGACAGGGGAGGACTGAAGCTTTCTTT CARSIGQGRTEAFF
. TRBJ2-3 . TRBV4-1 TGCGCCAGCAGCCAGGAAGCGCCAGATACGCAGTATTTT CASSQEAPDTQYF
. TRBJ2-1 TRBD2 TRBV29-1 TGCAGCGAGGGTGTTAGCGGGAGTAATGAGCAGTTCTTC CSEGVSGSNEQFF
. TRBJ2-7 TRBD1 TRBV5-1 TGCGCCAGCAGCTACGGGACAGGCGACGAGCAGTACTTC CASSYGTGDEQYF
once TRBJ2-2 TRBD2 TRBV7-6 TGTGCCAGCACCCTAGGAATCGGGGGGGGATCGAACACCGGGGAGCTGTTTTTT CASTLGIGGGSNTGELFF
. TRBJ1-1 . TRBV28 TGTGCCAGCAGCACCGGACTTCAAGCTGAAGCTTTCTTT CASSTGLQAEAFF
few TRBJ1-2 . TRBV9 TGTGCCAGCAGCGTAGCCCCGGGAGCGTACTATGGCTACACCTTC CASSVAPGAYYGYTF
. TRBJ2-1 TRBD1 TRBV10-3 TGTGCCATCAGTGAGGGACTGACAGGGGGCAATGAGCAGTTCTTC CAISEGLTGGNEQFF
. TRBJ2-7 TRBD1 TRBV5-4 TGTGCCAGCAGCCTCGGACAGGGGTACTCCTACGAGCAGTACTTC CASSLGQGYSYEQYF
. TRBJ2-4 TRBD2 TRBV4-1 TGCGCCAGCAGCCCCGTGTTCGGGGAGGGGGCCAAAAACATTCAGTACTTC CASSPVFGEGAKNIQYF
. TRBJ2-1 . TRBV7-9 TGTGCCAGCCGATTCAGGGGAATTGAGCAGTTCTTC CASRFRGIEQFF
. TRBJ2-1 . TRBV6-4 TGTGCTCTTAGGACGGGAGCGGACAATGAGCAGTTCTTC CALRTGADNEQFF
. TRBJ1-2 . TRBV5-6 TGTGCCAGCAGCCCTGGCAGGTCTTATGGCTACACCTTC CASSPGRSYGYTF